What follows describes a single T cell receptor beta chain. Its specificity is not known. This entry comes from a study of T cells in Graves' hyperthyroidism and ophthalmopathy. As for the study in general: Any treatment followed the collection of peripheral blood at initial diagnosis. Study-wide findings and caveats: The blood repertoire included most of the expanded thyroid clonotypes above 0.001. Using 13 V-J features, a model discriminated ophthalmopathy from stable hyperthyroidism.

The study included ophthalmopathy patients with Clinical Activity Score at least 3, NOSPECS grade at least 4 and duration under 3 months. TCR beta CDR3 regions were amplified from RNA transcripts. The study used the HTBI primer set for a first-round RT-PCR of the TCR CDR3. TCRdb re-derived calls from the multiplex PCR reads in MiXCR, one entry per CDR3 protein. The profile shows about 380,000 distinct CDR3 sequences, approximately 14% of them singletons. V shed 4 bases, J shed 1 base, and the junction held 4 bases outside the gene matches. Germline V gene data show CDR1 as SGHRS and CDR2 as YFSETQ. The length of the CDR3 is 14 residues.

Sequenced sample: blood. The V and J genes are TRBV5-1 and TRBJ1-1; TRBD1 matches 7 bases. The sequence derives from a woman aged 25 to 39 with Graves' ophthalmopathy. The CDR3 here is CASSIQGRNTEAFF. CDR3 bases: TGCGCCAGCAGCATACAGGGGAGGAACACTGAAGCTTTCTTT.